The rows below give T cell receptor beta chains drawn from one sample of a study of blood T cell repertoires in COVID-19. Produced via immunoSEQ multiplex PCR; TCRdb's table is partial and in-frame only. The sample holds 270,000 or so clones, about nine tenths seen once. Material: PBMCs or T cells enriched from blood (not recorded which). These TCRs come from a young woman with acute COVID-19. Each CDR3 is given with its conserved first and last residue. Each record gives: V gene, J gene, D gene, CDR3 protein. The D gene is left open where the match is weak.

TRBV7-9	TRBJ2-7	-	CASSLEGRFLGEQYF
TRBV6-1	TRBJ2-7	TRBD1	CASSETGTGDYEQYF
TRBV7-9	TRBJ2-1	TRBD2	CASSHRTSVYNEQFF
TRBV9	TRBJ2-1	-	CASSVRDGYNEQFF
TRBV4-3	TRBJ2-1	-	CASSQATTSYNEQFF
TRBV5-1	TRBJ2-1	-	CASSLTASRIVGHYNEQFF
TRBV24-1	TRBJ2-2	TRBD2	CATSERELQTGELFF
TRBV11-2	TRBJ2-7	-	CASSPISGRTYEQYF
TRBV28	TRBJ1-2	TRBD1	CASDDRGLYGYTF
TRBV3-1/TRBV3-2	TRBJ2-3	-	CASSQDDGPYTDTQYF
TRBV11-2	TRBJ1-3	-	CASERSPGNTIYF
TRBV27	TRBJ2-3	-	CASSPGVAQYF
TRBV21-1	TRBJ2-1	-	CASSIHGTGGHNEQFF
TRBV6-5	TRBJ2-1	TRBD1	CASSRQGSYNEQFF
TRBV2	TRBJ1-4	TRBD1	CASSEVDRGYEKLFF
TRBV15	TRBJ2-5	TRBD1	CATSSAQRDSQETQYF
TRBV7-3	TRBJ2-1	-	CASSLTGWPNEQFF
TRBV7-9	TRBJ1-2	TRBD1	CASSDFDRDYGYTF
TRBV4-1	TRBJ2-7	TRBD2	CASSHPGGLSSYEQYF
TRBV20-1	TRBJ2-3	TRBD2	CSASGLAGEGTDTQYF
TRBV18	TRBJ2-3	-	CASSPLTGTPNLTDTQYF
TRBV7-3	TRBJ2-5	TRBD2	CASSLWASGAMETQYF
TRBV19	TRBJ1-5	TRBD1	CASDLDREGNQPQHF
TRBV6-1	TRBJ2-7	-	CASSESRGRDEQYF
TRBV4-2	TRBJ1-2	TRBD1	CASSQGGQIYGYTF
TRBV6-7	TRBJ1-2	-	CASSYSKGPDYGYTF
TRBV6-1	TRBJ1-3	-	CASSAPRQEGGNTIYF
TRBV11-2	TRBJ2-2	TRBD2	CASSLKVSGRTGELFF
TRBV7-2	TRBJ2-7	TRBD1	CASSPEGQAYEQYF
TRBV28	TRBJ1-4	-	CASQGATNEKLFF
TRBV7-3	TRBJ1-1	-	CASSATQVATEAFF
TRBV3-1/TRBV3-2	TRBJ2-7	TRBD2	CASSQGPGLVDEQYF
TRBV6-5	TRBJ2-3	TRBD2	CASSLAGAPDTQYF
TRBV28	TRBJ2-1	TRBD2	CASSLAGYEQFF
TRBV7-8	TRBJ2-1	TRBD1	CASSSRIQGTLYNEQFF
TRBV6-2/TRBV6-3	TRBJ2-3	TRBD2	CASSLAGSTDTQYF
TRBV27	TRBJ1-1	TRBD1	CASSLYLRGQAHSEAFF
TRBV7-2	TRBJ2-1	-	CASQGLANEQFF
TRBV7-8	TRBJ2-1	TRBD2	CASSTRLAINEQFF
TRBV2	TRBJ2-7	-	CASHRDTNSYEQYF
TRBV15	TRBJ2-3	TRBD2	CATRAARERSGRAGADTQYF
TRBV28	TRBJ1-2	-	CASSPRGGTTNYGYTF
TRBV11-2	TRBJ2-3	-	CASSHILVLDTQYF
TRBV12-5	TRBJ1-5	-	CASGWGDQPQHF
TRBV7-2	TRBJ2-1	-	CASSFGGINEQFF
TRBV13	TRBJ2-3	-	CASSLVASTTDTQYF
TRBV19	TRBJ2-7	TRBD2	CASSSGTSGTREQYF
TRBV19	TRBJ2-3	TRBD2	CASSRRELTDTQYF
TRBV4-1	TRBJ1-1	-	CASSQQRTGPLGEAFF
TRBV28	TRBJ2-7	TRBD1	CASCLAGTVSYEQYF
TRBV9	TRBJ2-3	-	CASSPRLPRSTDTQYF
TRBV5-1	TRBJ1-1	-	CASSSTGGSGTEAFF
TRBV2	TRBJ2-7	TRBD1	CASSDLGTGTYEQYF
TRBV29-1	TRBJ1-2	-	CSVIQYSYGYTF
TRBV2	TRBJ1-1	-	CASSGGLGAEAFF
TRBV4-1	TRBJ1-2	TRBD1	CASSPGDRVYYGYTF
TRBV7-8	TRBJ2-3	-	CASGNTDTQYF
TRBV11-2	TRBJ2-1	-	CASSLGWFIDKSSYNEQFF
TRBV28	TRBJ2-4	-	CASSPSRSAKNIQYF